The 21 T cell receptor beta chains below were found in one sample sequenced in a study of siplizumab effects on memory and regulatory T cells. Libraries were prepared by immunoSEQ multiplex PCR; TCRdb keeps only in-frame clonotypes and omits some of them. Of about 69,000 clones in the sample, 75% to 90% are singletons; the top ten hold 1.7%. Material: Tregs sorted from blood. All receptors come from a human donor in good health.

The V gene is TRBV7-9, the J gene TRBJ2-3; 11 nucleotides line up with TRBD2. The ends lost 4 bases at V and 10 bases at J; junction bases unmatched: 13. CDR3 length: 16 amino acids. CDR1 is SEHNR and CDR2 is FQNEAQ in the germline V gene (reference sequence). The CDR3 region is CASSSVELAGVRAQYF. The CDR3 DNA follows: TGTGCCAGCAGCTCAGTAGAACTAGCGGGAGTCAGGGCGCAGTATTTT. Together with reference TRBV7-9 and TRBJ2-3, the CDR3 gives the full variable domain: DTGVSQNPRHKITKRGQNVTFRCDPISEHNRLYWYRQTLGQGPEFLTYFQNEAQLEKSRLLSDRFSAERPKGSFSTLEIQRTEQGDSAMYLCASSSVELAGVRAQYFGPGTRLTVL.

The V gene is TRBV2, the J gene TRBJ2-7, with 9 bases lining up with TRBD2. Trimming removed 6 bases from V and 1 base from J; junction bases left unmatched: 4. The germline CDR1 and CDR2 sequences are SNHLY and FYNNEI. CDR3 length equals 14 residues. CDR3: CASRLAGVSYEQYF. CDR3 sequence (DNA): TGTGCCAGCAGGTTAGCGGGAGTATCCTACGAGCAGTACTTC.

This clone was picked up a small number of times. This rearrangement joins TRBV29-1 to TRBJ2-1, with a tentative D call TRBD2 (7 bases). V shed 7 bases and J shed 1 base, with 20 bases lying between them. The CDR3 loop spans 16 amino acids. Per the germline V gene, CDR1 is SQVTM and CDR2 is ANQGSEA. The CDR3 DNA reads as TGCAGCGCAAGGGGGGGCGGAGAAAGGTCCTACAATGAGCAGTTCTTC. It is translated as CSARGGGERSYNEQFF.

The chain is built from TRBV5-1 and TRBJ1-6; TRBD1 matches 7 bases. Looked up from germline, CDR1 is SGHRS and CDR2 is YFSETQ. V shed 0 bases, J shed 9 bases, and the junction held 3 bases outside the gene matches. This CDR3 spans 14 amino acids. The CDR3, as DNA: TGCGCCAGCAGCTTGGGCAGACAGGGTTCACCCCTCCACTTT. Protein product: CASSLGRQGSPLHF. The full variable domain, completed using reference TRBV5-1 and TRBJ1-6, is KAGVTQTPRYLIKTRGQQVTLSCSPISGHRSVSWYQQTPGQGLQFLFEYFSETQRNKGNFPGRFSGRQFSNSRSEMNVSTLELGDSALYLCASSLGRQGSPLHFGNGTRLTVT.

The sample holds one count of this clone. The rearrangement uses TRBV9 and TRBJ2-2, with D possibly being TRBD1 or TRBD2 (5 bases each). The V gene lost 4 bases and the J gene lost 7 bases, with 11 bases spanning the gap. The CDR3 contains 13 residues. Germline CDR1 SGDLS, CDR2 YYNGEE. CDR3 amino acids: CASSPRGIGELFF. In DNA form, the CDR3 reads TGTGCCAGCAGCCCGAGGGGAATCGGGGAGCTGTTTTTT.

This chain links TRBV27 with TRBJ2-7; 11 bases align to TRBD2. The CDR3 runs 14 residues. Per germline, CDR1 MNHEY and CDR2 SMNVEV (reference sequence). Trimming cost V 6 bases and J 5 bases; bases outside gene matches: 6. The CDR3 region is CASSPLAGVHEQYF. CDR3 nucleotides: TGTGCCAGCAGCCCACTAGCGGGAGTTCACGAGCAGTACTTC.

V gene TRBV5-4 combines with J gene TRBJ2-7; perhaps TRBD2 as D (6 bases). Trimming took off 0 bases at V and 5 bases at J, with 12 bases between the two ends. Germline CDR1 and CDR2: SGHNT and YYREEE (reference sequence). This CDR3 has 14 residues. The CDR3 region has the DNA TGTGCCAGCAGCTTGGTTGGGGGGTCTGACGAGCAGTACTTC. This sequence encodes CASSLVGGSDEQYF.

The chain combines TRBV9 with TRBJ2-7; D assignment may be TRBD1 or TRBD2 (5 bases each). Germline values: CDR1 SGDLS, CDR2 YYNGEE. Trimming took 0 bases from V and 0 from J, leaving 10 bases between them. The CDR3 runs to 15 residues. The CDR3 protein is CASSVDGTSSYEQYF. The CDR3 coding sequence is TGTGCCAGCAGCGTAGATGGGACCAGCTCCTACGAGCAGTACTTC.

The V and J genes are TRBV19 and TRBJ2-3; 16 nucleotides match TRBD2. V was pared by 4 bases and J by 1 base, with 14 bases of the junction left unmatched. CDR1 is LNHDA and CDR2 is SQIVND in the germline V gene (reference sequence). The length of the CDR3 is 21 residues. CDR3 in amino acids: CASSNPTGLAGGQWGTDTQYF. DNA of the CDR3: TGTGCCAGTAGTAACCCTACGGGACTAGCGGGAGGGCAATGGGGCACAGATACGCAGTATTTT.

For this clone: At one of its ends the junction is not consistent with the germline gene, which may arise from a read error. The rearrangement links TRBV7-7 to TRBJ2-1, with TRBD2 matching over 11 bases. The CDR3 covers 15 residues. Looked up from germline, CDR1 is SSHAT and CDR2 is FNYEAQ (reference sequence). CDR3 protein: CASSSRLAGSAEQFF. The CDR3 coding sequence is TGTGCTAGCAGCTCACGACTAGCGGGGTCCGCTGAGCAGTTCTTC.

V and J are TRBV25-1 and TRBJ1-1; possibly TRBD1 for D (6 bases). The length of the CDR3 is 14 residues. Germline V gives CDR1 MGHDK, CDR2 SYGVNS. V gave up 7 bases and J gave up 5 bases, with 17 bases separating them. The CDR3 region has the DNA TGTGCCAGCACCCCACCCGGGACATGGACTGAAGCTTTCTTT. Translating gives CASTPPGTWTEAFF.

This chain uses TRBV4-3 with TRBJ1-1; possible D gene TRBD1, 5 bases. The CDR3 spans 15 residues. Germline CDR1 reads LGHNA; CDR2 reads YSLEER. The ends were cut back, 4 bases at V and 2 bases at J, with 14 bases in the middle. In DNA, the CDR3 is TGCGCCAGCAGCCGGACGGGACGGGTAAACACTGAAGCTTTCTTT. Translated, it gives CASSRTGRVNTEAFF.

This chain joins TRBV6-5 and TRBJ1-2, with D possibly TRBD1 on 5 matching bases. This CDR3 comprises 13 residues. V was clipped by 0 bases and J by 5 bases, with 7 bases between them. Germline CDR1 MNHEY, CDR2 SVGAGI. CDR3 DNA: TGTGCCAGCAGTTACTCAGGGACTTATGGCTACACCTTC. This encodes CASSYSGTYGYTF.

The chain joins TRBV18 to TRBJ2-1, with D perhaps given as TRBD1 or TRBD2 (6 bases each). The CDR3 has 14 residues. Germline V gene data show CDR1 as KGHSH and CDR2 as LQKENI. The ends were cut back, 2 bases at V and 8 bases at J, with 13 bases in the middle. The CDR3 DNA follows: TGTGCCAGCTCACCATCCGGGGGCAGGTATGAGCAGTTCTTC. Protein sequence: CASSPSGGRYEQFF. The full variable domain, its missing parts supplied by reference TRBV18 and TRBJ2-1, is NAGVMQNPRHLVRRRGQEARLRCSPMKGHSHVYWYRQLPEEGLKFMVYLQKENIIDESGMPKERFSAEFPKEGPSILRIQQVVRGDSAAYFCASSPSGGRYEQFFGPGTRLTVL.

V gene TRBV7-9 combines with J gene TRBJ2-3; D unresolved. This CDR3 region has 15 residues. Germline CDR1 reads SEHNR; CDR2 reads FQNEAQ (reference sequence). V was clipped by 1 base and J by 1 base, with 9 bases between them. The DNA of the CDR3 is TGTGCCAGCAGCTTAGACGGCCTCCGCACAGATACGCAGTATTTT. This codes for CASSLDGLRTDTQYF.

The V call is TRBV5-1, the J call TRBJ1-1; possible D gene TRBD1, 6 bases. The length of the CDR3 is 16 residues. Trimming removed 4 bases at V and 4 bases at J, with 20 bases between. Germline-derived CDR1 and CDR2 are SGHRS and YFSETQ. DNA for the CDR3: TGCGCCAGCAGCCCCAAGGATGGGGGCTTGCGCACTGAAGCTTTCTTT. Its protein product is CASSPKDGGLRTEAFF.

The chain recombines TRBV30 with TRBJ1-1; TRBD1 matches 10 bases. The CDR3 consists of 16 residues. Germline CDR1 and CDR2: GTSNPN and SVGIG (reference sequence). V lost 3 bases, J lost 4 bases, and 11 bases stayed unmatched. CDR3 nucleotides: TGTGCCTGGAGGGAAGGGACAGGGGTATCGGGCACTGAAGCTTTCTTT. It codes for CAWREGTGVSGTEAFF.

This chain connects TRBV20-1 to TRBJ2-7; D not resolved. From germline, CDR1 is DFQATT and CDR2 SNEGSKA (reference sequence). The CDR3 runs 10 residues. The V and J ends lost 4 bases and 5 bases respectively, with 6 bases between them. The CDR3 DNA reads TGCAGTGCTACTGGGAACGAGCAGTACTTC. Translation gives CSATGNEQYF.

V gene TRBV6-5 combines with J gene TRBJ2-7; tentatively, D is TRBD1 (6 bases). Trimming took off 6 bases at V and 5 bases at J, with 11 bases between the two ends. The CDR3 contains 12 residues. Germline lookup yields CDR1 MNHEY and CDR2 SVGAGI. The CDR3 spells CASRTRGHEQYF. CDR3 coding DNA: TGTGCCAGCAGAACCAGGGGACACGAGCAGTACTTC.

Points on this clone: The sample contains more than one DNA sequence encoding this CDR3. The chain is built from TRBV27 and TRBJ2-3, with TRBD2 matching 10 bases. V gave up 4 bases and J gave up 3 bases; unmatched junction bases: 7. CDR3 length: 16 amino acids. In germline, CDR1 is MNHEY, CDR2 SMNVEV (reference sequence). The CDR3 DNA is TGTGCCAGCAGTTCCCGACTAGCGGGCGGGACAGATACGCAGTATTTT. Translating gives CASSSRLAGGTDTQYF.

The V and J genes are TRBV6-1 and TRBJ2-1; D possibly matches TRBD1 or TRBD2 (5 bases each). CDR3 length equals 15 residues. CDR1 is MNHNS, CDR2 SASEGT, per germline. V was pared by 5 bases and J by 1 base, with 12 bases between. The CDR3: CASSSDWGSYNEQFF. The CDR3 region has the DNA TGTGCCAGCAGTAGTGATTGGGGGTCCTACAATGAGCAGTTCTTC.